Ten or more counts support the clone carrying this TCR beta chain. Indicated time point: newly diagnosed GD, antithyroid drugs for less than 3 months. PBMC-extracted RNA yielded the TCR library. Assembly of TCR beta libraries relied on iRepertoire HTBI primers together with Arm-PCR of CDR3 regions. TCRdb processed the multiplex PCR reads anew with MiXCR; each CDR3 protein has one entry. The sample has 550,000 to 650,000 distinct CDR3 sequences; about 16% are singletons. Germline assignment: CDR1 MDHEN and CDR2 SYDVKM. Trimming left V 7 bases short and J 10 bases short, with 13 bases between. CDR3 length: 11 amino acids. The data are from a study of regulatory T cells in long-lasting Graves disease. This sample also appeared in a second study, on T cells in Graves' hyperthyroidism and ophthalmopathy. Per that study: Diagnosis of hyperthyroidism was new in patients aged 18 to 65, and its duration was under 2 months. An initial round of RT-PCR targeting the TCR CDR3 relied on the HTBI primer set.

Sample: peripheral blood mononuclear cells (PBMCs), taken at new diagnosis, from a patient treated with antithyroid drugs. The sequence was obtained from a young man with Graves disease. J is TRBJ1-1 and V is TRBV28, with D possibly being TRBD1 (6 bases). CDR3 nucleotide sequence: TGTGCCAGCACGGACAGCTCGTCAGCTTTCTTT. Encoded protein: CASTDSSSAFF.